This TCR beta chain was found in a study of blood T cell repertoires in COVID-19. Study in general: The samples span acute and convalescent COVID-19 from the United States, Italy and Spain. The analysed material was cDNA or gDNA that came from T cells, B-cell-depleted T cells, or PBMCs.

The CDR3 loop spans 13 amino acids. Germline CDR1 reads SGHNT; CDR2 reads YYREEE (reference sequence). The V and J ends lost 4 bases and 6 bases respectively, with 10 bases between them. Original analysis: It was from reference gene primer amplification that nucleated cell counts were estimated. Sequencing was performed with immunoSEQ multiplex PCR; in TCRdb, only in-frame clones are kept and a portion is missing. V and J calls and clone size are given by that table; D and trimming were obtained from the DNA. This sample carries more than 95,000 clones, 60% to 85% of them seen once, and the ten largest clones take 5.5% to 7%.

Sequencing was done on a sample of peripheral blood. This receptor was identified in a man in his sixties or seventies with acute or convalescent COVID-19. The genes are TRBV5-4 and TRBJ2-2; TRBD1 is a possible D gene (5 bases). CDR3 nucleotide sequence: TGTGCCAGCAGCCTAAGACAGCCCGGGGAGCTGTTTTTT. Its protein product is CASSLRQPGELFF.